This T cell receptor beta chain was sequenced during a study of cytomegalovirus exposure and HLA in healthy donors. Findings and limits, study-wide: Analyzed later, most CMV-associated TCR beta chains appeared HLA-restricted.

Use of 60 Vbeta and 13 Jbeta primers characterized the PCR. Clones were read by immunoSEQ multiplex PCR, and TCRdb kept only the in-frame ones, dropping some. The sample holds approximately 200,000 clones; around 80% are singletons and the top ten take 2.1%. On this clone itself: Its specificity is unknown.

The CDR3 extends over 17 amino acids. Germline CDR1 reads KGHSH; CDR2 reads LQKENI. J lost 0 bases, V lost 2 bases, and 9 bases had no gene match. The TCR originated in a woman aged 18-29 years in good health and CMV-seropositive. The chain couples TRBV18 to TRBJ1-1; 7 nucleotides agree with TRBD1. The sample comprised PBMCs. CDR3 in amino acids: CASSPKSGGRMNTEAFF. CDR3 bases: TGTGCCAGCTCACCAAAATCAGGGGGAAGGATGAACACTGAAGCTTTCTTT.